This entry concerns a single T cell receptor (beta chain). What it binds is not known. The record originates from a study of T-cell memory formation after mild COVID-19. Looking at the study overall: The two donors had largely donor-specific TCR clusters. Whole-study findings and limits: Of the contracting clones, CD4+ ones lay mainly in CM and EM, and CD8+ ones in EMRA. There was a balanced CD4/CD8 profile in clones contracting day 15 to 85, and later expanders leaned CD4+.

Using constant-segment primers, 5'RACE produced TCR alpha and TCR beta cDNA libraries carrying sample barcodes and UMIs. TCRdb re-called the 5' RACE reads through MiXCR, storing one row per CDR3 protein. The repertoire holds 350,000 to 500,000 distinct CDR3 sequences, with around 17% as singletons. Sequenced input: PBMCs or a T cell subset sorted from them (not recorded which). This clonotype was obtained from a man aged 18 to 35 who had mild COVID-19 (a few samples of this study predate the infection). Cell type and time point are not known.

The CDR3 sequence: CSARDREWISYNEQFF. DNA of the CDR3: TGCAGTGCTAGAGATCGTGAATGGATCTCCTACAATGAGCAGTTCTTC. This rearrangement joins TRBV20-1 to TRBJ2-1; D is unclear. The ends were cut back, 0 bases at V and 0 bases at J, with 12 bases in the middle. The CDR3 length is 16 residues. Germline assignment: CDR1 DFQATT and CDR2 SNEGSKA (reference sequence).